The 32 T cell receptor beta chains given below trace back to one sample, sequenced in a study of tissue T cells after allogeneic stem cell transplantation. Clones were read by immunoSEQ multiplex PCR, and TCRdb kept only the in-frame ones, dropping some. The table has over a thousand clones, 50% to 70% seen once. Specified time point: mouse harvest day 7 after allogeneic transplant. The graft held 10^6 splenic CD5+ T cells and 10^7 T-cell-depleted bone marrow cells. Sequencing was carried out using liver tissue. These receptor sequences come from a female BALB/c mouse given C57BL/6 T cells with graft-versus-host disease after an allogeneic hematopoietic cell transplant.

This clone occurred a few times. Mouse gene names and germline throughout. The read ends 1 residue early relative to the CDR3; the germline J gene fills the gap. V is TRBV13-3 and J is TRBJ2-7, with TRBD2 matching over 10 bases. Germline-derived CDR1 and CDR2 are NNHDY and SYVADS. The CDR3 covers 14 residues. J was trimmed by 4 bases and V by 4 bases; bases with no gene match: 5. The sequenced part of the CDR3 DNA is TGTGCCAGCAGTCTGGACTGGGGGAGATATGAACAGTAC. Encoded protein: CASSLDWGRYEQY. In full, the CDR3 reads CASSLDWGRYEQYF.

The sample holds a few counts of this clone. Gene names and germline match the mouse. Read sequence stops 1 residue before the CDR3 end, and the germline J gene provides the missing end. The chain joins TRBV26 to TRBJ1-4; D is perhaps TRBD1 (6 bases). This CDR3 region has 15 residues. V lost 4 bases to trimming and J lost 0 bases, with 9 bases between them. Germline lookup yields CDR1 KGHPV and CDR2 FQNQEV (reference sequence). The CDR3: CASSRQGISNERLFF. CDR3 DNA, as far as it was read: TGTGCCAGCAGTCGGCAGGGGATTTCCAACGAAAGATTATTT.

This clone is labeled large. Gene names and germline refer to mouse. The read terminates 1 residue before the CDR3 end, so the remaining end is supplied by the germline J gene. The rearrangement uses TRBV16 and TRBJ2-7, with D maybe TRBD2 (7 bases). The CDR3 has 16 residues. Trimming took 5 bases from V and 0 from J, leaving 17 bases between them. CDR1 SGHSA and CDR2 FRNQAP come from the germline V gene. CDR3 sequence: CASSQRGGKSSYEQYF. The CDR3 DNA, read in part, is TGTGCAAGCAGCCAGAGGGGGGGGAAGAGCTCCTATGAACAGTAC.

About this clone itself: Mouse germline and gene names are used. The observed sequence ends 1 residue before the CDR3 terminus, with the missing tail filled in from the germline J gene. V is TRBV23 and J is TRBJ2-1; the table names TRBD2, a call not compared with the DNA. The CDR3 is 16 amino acids. The germline V gene encodes CDR1 KGHTA and CDR2 FQNQQP. Here the CDR3 reads CSSSQYGTVNYAEQFF. CDR3 DNA (partial): TGCTCCAGCAGTCAATACGGGACTGTCAACTATGCTGAGCAGTTC.

About this clone itself: Mouse names are used for the genes. The read gets to within 1 residue of the CDR3 end, and the germline J gene fills in the rest. The rearrangement joins TRBV26 to TRBJ2-7; 9 nucleotides agree with TRBD2. V was pared by 8 bases and J by 0 bases, with 2 bases of the junction left unmatched. The CDR3 has 13 amino acids. Germline V lookup: CDR1 KGHPV, CDR2 FQNQEV (reference sequence). The CDR3 loop is CASVGGLSYEQYF. CDR3 DNA, as far as it was read: TGTGCCAGCGTGGGGGGGCTCTCCTATGAACAGTAC. Full variable domain (remainder filled in from reference TRBV26 and TRBJ2-7): NSKVIQTPRYLVKGQGQKAKMRCIPEKGHPVVFWYQQNKNNEFKFLINFQNQEVLQQIDMTEKRFSAECPSNSPCSLEIQSSEAGDSALYLCASVGGLSYEQYFGPGTRLTVL.

This clone appeared a few times. The genes and germline here are from mouse. The observed sequence ends 1 residue before the CDR3 terminus, with the missing tail filled in from the germline J gene. J is TRBJ1-2 and V is TRBV23; the table's D call, TRBD1, was not checked against the DNA. The germline gives CDR1 KGHTA, CDR2 FQNQQP. The CDR3 has 16 amino acids. The CDR3 DNA, read in part, is TGCTCCAGCAGTCAATCGGAGACAGGGGGCGACTCCGACTACACC. Protein sequence: CSSSQSETGGDSDYT. In full, the CDR3 reads CSSSQSETGGDSDYTF.

This clone was observed once. The gene names given are mouse names. Sequencing ends 1 residue short of the CDR3 end; the germline J gene provides the rest. This rearrangement joins TRBV16 to TRBJ2-2; D not certain. V was trimmed by 8 bases and J by 1 base, leaving 5 bases between them. This CDR3 has 12 amino acids. CDR1 and CDR2 (germline): SGHSA, FRNQAP. The CDR3 sequence: CASGINTGQLYF. The part of the CDR3 DNA that was read is TGTGCAAGCGGGATAAACACCGGGCAGCTCTAC.

In the case of this clone: The listed genes are named as in mouse. The read falls 1 residue short of the CDR3 end, and the missing part is taken from the germline J gene. The chain carries TRBV12-2 and TRBJ2-4; TRBD2 aligns across 7 bases. V was pared by 1 base and J by 4 bases, with 4 bases of the junction left unmatched. This CDR3 is 14 amino acids long. Germline V gene sequence: CDR1 SGHLS, CDR2 HYDKME. CDR3 in amino acids: CASSLALGENTLYF. The DNA read from the CDR3 is TGTGCCAGCTCTCTGGCTCTGGGGGAAAACACCTTGTAC. Full variable domain (rest looked up from reference TRBV12-2 and TRBJ2-4): NSGVVQSPRYIIKGKGERSILKCIPISGHLSVAWYQQTQGQELKFFIQHYDKMERDKGNLPSRFSVQQFDDYHSEMNMSALELEDSAVYFCASSLALGENTLYFGAGTRLSVL.

With regard to this clone: Here the gene names and germline are mouse. The read gets to within 1 residue of the CDR3 end, and the germline J gene fills in the rest. The chain links TRBV13-2 to TRBJ1-1; 9 nucleotides match TRBD1. The CDR3 totals 14 residues. Germline V CDR1 and CDR2: NNHNN, SYGAGS (reference sequence). J lost 3 bases, V lost 6 bases, and 6 bases had no gene match. Incomplete CDR3 DNA: TGTGCCAGCGCGATACAGGGGGCGGACACAGAAGTCTTC. Its protein is CASAIQGADTEVF. The whole CDR3 protein is CASAIQGADTEVFF.

As to this clone: The gene symbols are mouse symbols. The CDR3 end lies 1 residue beyond the end of the read and is filled in from the germline J gene. The chain employs TRBV3 and TRBJ2-7; the match to TRBD2 covers 10 bases. Germline V lookup: CDR1 SNHLY, CDR2 FYNGKV (reference sequence). J lost 0 bases, V lost 5 bases, and 4 bases had no gene match. The CDR3 has 15 residues. Incomplete CDR3 DNA: TGTGCCAGCAGCCCGGGACTGGGGAGCTCCTATGAACAGTAC. Its translation is CASSPGLGSSYEQY. The whole CDR3 region reads CASSPGLGSSYEQYF.

For this clone: Gene labels here are mouse ones. The CDR3 end falls 1 residue outside the read, so it is completed with the germline J gene. The gene calls are TRBV26 and TRBJ2-4; tentatively, D is TRBD1 (5 bases). V was trimmed by 5 bases and J by 0 bases, leaving 6 bases between them. This CDR3 region has 13 residues. Germline-derived CDR1 and CDR2 are KGHPV and FQNQEV (reference sequence). The CDR3 bases that were read are TGTGCCAGCAGTACAGGTAGTCAAAACACCTTGTAC. Translated, it gives CASSTGSQNTLY. The CDR3 in full is CASSTGSQNTLYF.

Regarding this clone: Germline and genes here are mouse. CDR3 DNA (partial): TGTGCCAGCAGCCCCGACAGGGCTGAGCAGTTC. This gives the protein CASSPDRAEQF. The full CDR3 sequence reads CASSPDRAEQFF. The V call is TRBV26, the J call TRBJ2-1; maybe TRBD1 (6 bases). With the read ending 1 residue before the CDR3 end, the germline J gene is used to fill in that end. Deletions cut 6 bases from V and 7 bases from J, with 10 bases between. From germline, CDR1 is KGHPV and CDR2 FQNQEV (reference sequence). The CDR3 extends over 12 amino acids.

Comment on this clone: Gene names and germline refer to mouse. The CDR3 is cut off 1 residue early in the read; its end comes from the germline J gene. The V call is TRBV5, the J call TRBJ1-1; D remains unclear. The germline V gene has CDR1 LGHNA and CDR2 YNLKQL (reference sequence). This CDR3 is built from 15 residues. Trimming pared 0 bases from V and 0 bases from J, leaving 8 bases between. The CDR3 bases that were read are TGTGCCAGCAGCCAAGATTCGCAACCAAACACAGAAGTCTTC. It specifies CASSQDSQPNTEVF. The full CDR3 sequence reads CASSQDSQPNTEVFF.

Points on this clone: The genes and germline here are from mouse. Coverage ceases 1 residue before the CDR3 finishes, and the germline J gene fills in the end. The chain carries TRBV26 and TRBJ2-4; the D is unclear. With 6 bases removed from V and 0 bases from J, the gap between germline ends came to 4 bases. The germline CDR1 and CDR2 sequences are KGHPV and FQNQEV (reference sequence). This CDR3 region has 12 residues. The sequenced CDR3 bases are TGTGCCAGCAGGGATAGTCAAAACACCTTGTAC. Translation: CASRDSQNTLY. The full CDR3 sequence reads CASRDSQNTLYF.

Points on this clone: Any gene name here is a mouse gene name. The observed sequence ends 1 residue before the CDR3 terminus, with the missing tail filled in from the germline J gene. This chain uses TRBV3 with TRBJ2-7; 12 bases match TRBD2. Germline values: CDR1 SNHLY, CDR2 FYNGKV (reference sequence). The length of the CDR3 is 15 residues. Trimming took 1 base from V and 7 from J; bases not matched to a gene: 5. The CDR3 loop is CASSLVGTGGREQYF. The CDR3 bases that were read are TGTGCCAGCAGCTTAGTTGGGACTGGGGGGCGAGAACAGTAC.

There are a few counts of this clone. Here the gene names and germline are mouse. Partial CDR3 DNA: TGTGCCAGCAGTCTCCGGCAGGGCTCCTATGAACAGTAC. Translating gives CASSLRQGSYEQY. The whole CDR3 reads CASSLRQGSYEQYF. This chain uses TRBV26 with TRBJ2-7, with D possibly TRBD1 on 5 matching bases. The CDR3 end falls 1 residue outside the read, so it is completed with the germline J gene. Germline CDR1 is KGHPV and CDR2 is FQNQEV (reference sequence). V lost 3 bases and J 0 bases, leaving 9 bases between the germline ends. CDR3 length: 14 amino acids.

With regard to this clone: Mouse germline and gene names are used. From the germline J gene comes the end of the CDR3, since the read stops 1 residue before it. J is TRBJ2-3 and V is TRBV12-1; D is ambiguous. The CDR3 sequence is 14 residues long. V shed 0 bases and J shed 0 bases, with 6 bases lying between them. Germline CDR1 and CDR2: SGHSN and HYEKVE. This CDR3 reads CASSLGISAETLYF. The CDR3 bases that were read are TGTGCCAGCTCTCTCGGGATTAGTGCAGAAACGCTGTAT.

Sample share makes this clone large (0.1 to 1%). Mouse gene names apply. The read halts 1 residue ahead of the CDR3 end, with the missing end drawn from the germline J gene. The chain uses TRBV13-2 and TRBJ2-5; tentative D call: TRBD1 (6 bases). This CDR3 is built from 12 residues. The germline CDR1 and CDR2 sequences are NNHNN and SYGAGS (reference sequence). V was shortened by 2 bases and J by 6 bases, with 7 bases between the two germline ends. The CDR3 sequence is CASGDQGDTQYF. Partial CDR3 DNA: TGTGCCAGCGGTGACCAGGGGGACACCCAGTAC.

On this clone itself: The genes and germline here are from mouse. The read halts 1 residue ahead of the CDR3 end, with the missing end drawn from the germline J gene. This chain uses TRBV5 with TRBJ1-4, with D hard to call. From germline, CDR1 is LGHNA and CDR2 YNLKQL (reference sequence). The CDR3 runs to 14 residues. Trimming took 10 bases from V and 0 from J, leaving 12 bases between them. The CDR3 bases that were read are TGTGCCACCCCAGGACTGTTTTCCAACGAAAGATTATTT. Translating it yields CATPGLFSNERLF. In full, the CDR3 is CATPGLFSNERLFF.

Comment on this clone: The gene names here belong to mouse. CDR3 DNA, as far as it was read: TGTGCTAGCAGTAGATACAGGGGGCTTGGGACAGAAGTCTTC. It specifies CASSRYRGLGTEVF. The CDR3, in full, reads CASSRYRGLGTEVFF. The chain is built from TRBV17 and TRBJ1-1; 9 bases are a match to TRBD1. The read gets to within 1 residue of the CDR3 end, and the germline J gene fills in the rest. The CDR3 covers 15 residues. V shed 2 bases and J 5 bases; nucleotides not matched to a gene: 6. Germline lookup yields CDR1 MNHDT and CDR2 YYDKIL. The full variable domain, rest sourced from reference TRBV17 and TRBJ1-1, is DTTVKQNPRYKLARVGKPVNLICSQTMNHDTMYWYQKKPNQAPKLLLFYYDKILNREADTFEKFQSSRPNNSFCSLYIGSAGLEYSAMYLCASSRYRGLGTEVFFGKGTRLTVV.

The table lists this clone with a count of one. All gene names here are mouse names. The read terminates 1 residue ahead of where the CDR3 ends, so the germline J gene completes it. The chain couples TRBV20 to TRBJ1-1, with a tentative D call TRBD1 (6 bases). Trimming pared 1 base from V and 4 bases from J, leaving 10 bases between. The CDR3 runs 13 residues. The germline V gene has CDR1 GFQATS and CDR2 STVNSAI. Incomplete CDR3 DNA: TGTGGTGCTAGGGGGCAGGGGTTCACAGAAGTCTTC. Its protein is CGARGQGFTEVF. In full, the CDR3 is CGARGQGFTEVFF. Full variable domain (rest looked up from reference TRBV20 and TRBJ1-1): GALVYQYPRRTICKSGTSMRMECQAVGFQATSVAWYRQSPQKTFELIALSTVNSAIKYEQNFTQEKFPISHPNLSFSSMTVLNAYLEDRGLYLCGARGQGFTEVFFGKGTRLTVV.

This clone occurred a few times. Each gene name is a mouse one. Read sequence stops 1 residue before the CDR3 end, and the germline J gene provides the missing end. The V and J genes are TRBV12-2 and TRBJ1-3; D may be TRBD1 (6 bases). Germline-derived CDR1 and CDR2 are SGHLS and HYDKME. The CDR3 covers 13 residues. Trimming removed 1 base from V and 5 bases from J, with 8 bases in between. CDR3 DNA, as far as it was read: TGTGCCAGCTCTCTGGGACAAAGAAATACGCTCTAT. Its protein product is CASSLGQRNTLY. The whole CDR3 reads CASSLGQRNTLYF.

In its sample, this clone ranks as large (0.1 to 1%). Gene names refer to mouse genes. The sequenced part of the CDR3 DNA is TGTGCCAGCACCCCGGGACAGGGAGGTGAACAGTAC. It is translated as CASTPGQGGEQY. The complete CDR3 sequence is CASTPGQGGEQYF. V usage is TRBV13-3 and J usage is TRBJ2-7; 9 bases line up with TRBD1. Read coverage stops 1 residue before the CDR3 terminus; the germline J gene supplies the remainder. Germline CDR1 and CDR2: NNHDY and SYVADS. The CDR3 covers 13 residues. V gave up 6 bases and J gave up 6 bases; unmatched junction bases: 7.

As regards this clone: Germline and genes: mouse. The CDR3 end falls 1 residue outside the read, so it is completed with the germline J gene. The chain joins TRBV26 to TRBJ1-4; the D is unclear. Between the trimmed V and J ends, which lost 2 bases and 0 bases, there was a span of 4 bases. Looked up from germline, CDR1 is KGHPV and CDR2 is FQNQEV (reference sequence). The CDR3 extends over 14 amino acids. The CDR3 loop is CASSLTISNERLFF. The sequenced CDR3 bases are TGTGCCAGCAGTCTGACAATTTCCAACGAAAGATTATTT.

This clone was recorded a few times. The germline and genes are mouse ones. Sequencing ends 1 residue short of the CDR3 end; the germline J gene provides the rest. V and J are TRBV20 and TRBJ1-4; D unclear. Between the trimmed V and J ends, which lost 0 bases and 0 bases, there was a span of 5 bases. This CDR3 is built from 14 residues. From germline, CDR1 is GFQATS and CDR2 STVNSAI. This CDR3 is CGARDQISNERLFF. The sequenced part of the CDR3 DNA is TGTGGTGCTAGGGATCAAATTTCCAACGAAAGATTATTT.

This clone occurred a few times. Mouse germline and gene names are used. The missing CDR3 end, 1 residue past where the read stops, is filled in from the germline J gene. This chain connects TRBV29 to TRBJ1-5; D possibly corresponds to TRBD1 (6 bases). There are 14 residues in the CDR3. Trimming took 6 bases from V and 4 from J, leaving 13 bases between them. Germline-derived CDR1 and CDR2 are MSHET and SYDVDS. CDR3 DNA (partial): TGTGCTAGCAGACCTCAGGGGAGAAACCAGGCTCCGCTT. The encoded protein is CASRPQGRNQAPL. The full CDR3 protein is CASRPQGRNQAPLF.

About this clone itself: Genes here carry mouse names. The read halts 1 residue ahead of the CDR3 end, with the missing end drawn from the germline J gene. This sequence joins TRBV3 and TRBJ2-7, with 9 bases matching TRBD2. The CDR3 runs to 14 residues. Germline trimming cut 1 base from V and 3 bases from J; bases unmatched to any gene: 1. Looked up from germline, CDR1 is SNHLY and CDR2 is FYNGKV (reference sequence). Partial CDR3 DNA: TGTGCCAGCAGCTTAGGGACTGGGGTCTATGAACAGTAC. This gives the protein CASSLGTGVYEQY. The complete CDR3 sequence is CASSLGTGVYEQYF.

This clone appeared a single time. Gene names denote mouse genes. Read sequence stops 1 residue before the CDR3 end, and the germline J gene provides the missing end. The rearrangement links TRBV13-1 to TRBJ2-5; D possibly corresponds to TRBD2 (7 bases). Germline CDR1 and CDR2: NSHNY and SYGAGN. There are 14 residues in the CDR3. The V end was cut by 0 bases, the J end by 4 bases, with 9 bases between. CDR3 sequence reads: CASSDGGGEDTQYF. The sequenced part of the CDR3 DNA is TGTGCCAGCAGTGATGGAGGGGGGGAAGACACCCAGTAC.

As concerns this clone: Gene names and germline match the mouse. CDR3 amino acids: CASSSMGGSYEQYF. The part of the CDR3 DNA that was read is TGTGCAAGCAGCTCCATGGGGGGTTCCTATGAACAGTAC. J is TRBJ2-7 and V is TRBV16, with 7 bases that match TRBD2. The read terminates 1 residue before the CDR3 end, so the remaining end is supplied by the germline J gene. The CDR3 is 14 amino acids. CDR1 and CDR2 from the germline V gene are SGHSA and FRNQAP. The junction had 4 bases not matched to a gene; V was cut back by 4 bases and J by 1 base.

A note on this clone: Germline and genes here are mouse. The CDR3 is cut off 1 residue early in the read; its end comes from the germline J gene. The V gene is TRBV26, the J gene TRBJ1-3; D is uncertain. The CDR3 extends over 15 amino acids. From germline, CDR1 is KGHPV and CDR2 FQNQEV (reference sequence). V lost 2 bases, J lost 0 bases, and 8 bases lay in between. CDR3 loop: CASSLDRVSGNTLYF. Incomplete CDR3 DNA: TGTGCCAGCAGTCTGGATAGGGTTTCTGGAAATACGCTCTAT.

This clone was detected only a few times. Gene names are mouse gene names. The read terminates 1 residue before the CDR3 end, so the remaining end is supplied by the germline J gene. This chain links TRBV5 with TRBJ1-4, with 7 bases identical to TRBD1. Germline CDR1 is LGHNA and CDR2 is YNLKQL (reference sequence). The CDR3 totals 15 residues. J gave up 2 bases and V 0 bases, and 0 bases lay outside the gene matches. This chain's CDR3 is CASSQDRGSNERLFF. The part of the CDR3 DNA that was read is TGTGCCAGCAGCCAAGACAGGGGGTCCAACGAAAGATTATTT.

To note about this clone: Gene and germline names: mouse. The read stops 1 residue short of the end of the CDR3; the missing end is completed from the germline J gene. The rearrangement uses TRBV13-3 and TRBJ2-1; 10 bases map to TRBD2. Germline V gene sequence: CDR1 NNHDY, CDR2 SYVADS. V shed 5 bases, J shed 1 base, and the junction held 3 bases outside the gene matches. The CDR3 covers 15 residues. The CDR3 loop is CASSGLGANYAEQFF. The sequenced CDR3 bases are TGTGCCAGCAGCGGACTGGGGGCCAACTATGCTGAGCAGTTC.